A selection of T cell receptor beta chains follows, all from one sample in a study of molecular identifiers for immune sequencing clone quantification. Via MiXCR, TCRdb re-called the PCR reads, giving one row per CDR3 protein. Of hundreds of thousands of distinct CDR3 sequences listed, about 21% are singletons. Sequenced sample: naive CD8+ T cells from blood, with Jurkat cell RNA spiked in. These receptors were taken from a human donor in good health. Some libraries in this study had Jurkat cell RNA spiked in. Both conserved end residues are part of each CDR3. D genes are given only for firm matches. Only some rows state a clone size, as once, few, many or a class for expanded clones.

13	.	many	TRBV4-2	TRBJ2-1	CASSQDGSARQFF	TGTGCCAGCAGCCAAGACGGGTCCGCCCGGCAGTTCTTC
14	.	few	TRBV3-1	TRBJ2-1	CASIVSGRGSEQFF	TGTGCCAGCATCGTCTCAGGGCGAGGTAGTGAGCAGTTCTTC
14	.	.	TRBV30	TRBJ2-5	CAWSARGSWETQYF	TGTGCCTGGAGTGCCCGGGGCAGTTGGGAGACCCAGTACTTC
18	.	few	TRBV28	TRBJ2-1	CASSLGGRGAWTYNEQFF	TGTGCCAGCAGTTTGGGGGGTAGGGGGGCATGGACCTACAATGAGCAGTTCTTC
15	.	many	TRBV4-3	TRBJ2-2	CASSQDTRDTGELFF	TGCGCCAGCAGCCAAGATACGAGGGACACCGGGGAGCTGTTTTTT
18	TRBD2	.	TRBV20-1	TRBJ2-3	CSARGGLDRGGRIDTQYF	TGCAGTGCTAGAGGGGGACTAGATCGGGGCGGGAGAATAGATACGCAGTATTTT
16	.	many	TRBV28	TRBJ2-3	CASSFFGEAVTDTQYF	TGTGCCAGCAGTTTTTTTGGGGAGGCTGTAACAGATACGCAGTATTTT
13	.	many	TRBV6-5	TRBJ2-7	CASSPRGSYEQYF	TGTGCCAGCAGTCCTAGGGGGTCCTACGAGCAGTACTTC
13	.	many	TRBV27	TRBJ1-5	CASSSTVNQPQHF	TGTGCCAGCAGTTCAACGGTTAATCAGCCCCAGCATTTT
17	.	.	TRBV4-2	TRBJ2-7	CASSQRTAGIQSYEQYF	TGTGCCAGCAGCCAAAGAACCGCGGGAATTCAATCCTACGAGCAGTACTTC
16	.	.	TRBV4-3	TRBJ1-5	CASSQDHVPSDQPQHF	TGCGCCAGCAGCCAAGATCATGTGCCGTCGGATCAGCCCCAGCATTTT
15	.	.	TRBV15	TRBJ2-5	CATSRGGKSQETQYF	TGTGCCACCAGCAGAGGAGGAAAATCCCAAGAGACCCAGTACTTC
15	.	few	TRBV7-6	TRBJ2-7	CASSLAGTGVRERYF	TGTGCCAGCAGCTTAGCTGGGACGGGGGTGAGGGAGCGGTACTTC
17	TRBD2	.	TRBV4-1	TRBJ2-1	CASSPLGGGAGFYEQFF	TGCGCCAGCAGTCCTCTTGGCGGGGGGGCCGGATTTTATGAGCAGTTCTTC
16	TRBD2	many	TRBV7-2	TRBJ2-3	CASRLGLAGGPDTQYF	TGTGCCAGCAGATTGGGACTAGCGGGGGGCCCAGATACGCAGTATTTT
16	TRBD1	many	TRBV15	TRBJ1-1	CATSTTKEPGGAEAFF	TGTGCCACCAGCACGACCAAGGAACCAGGGGGCGCAGAAGCTTTCTTT
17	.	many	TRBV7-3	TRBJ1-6	CASSLGGRLDFVSPLHF	TGTGCCAGCAGCTTGGGGGGCCGCTTGGATTTCGTTTCACCCCTCCACTTT
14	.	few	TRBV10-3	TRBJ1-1	CAISDVGSGTEAFF	TGTGCCATCAGTGATGTGGGAAGTGGCACTGAAGCTTTCTTT
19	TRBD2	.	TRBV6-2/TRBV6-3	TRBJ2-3	CASSTPFIRLAGEPDTQYF	TGTGCCAGCAGTACTCCATTCATTCGACTAGCGGGAGAACCAGATACGCAGTATTTT
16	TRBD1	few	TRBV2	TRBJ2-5	CASGRGLATTSETQYF	TGTGCCAGCGGCAGGGGGCTCGCCACTACATCAGAGACCCAGTACTTC
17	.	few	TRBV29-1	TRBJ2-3	CSVEWLEASPGTDTQYF	TGCAGCGTTGAGTGGTTAGAAGCTAGCCCGGGCACAGATACGCAGTATTTT
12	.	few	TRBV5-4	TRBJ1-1	CASSRQYTEAFF	TGTGCCAGCAGCCGACAGTACACTGAAGCTTTCTTT
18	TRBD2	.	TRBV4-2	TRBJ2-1	CASSHETSGSAYTNEQFF	TGTGCCAGCAGCCATGAGACTAGCGGGAGCGCTTACACCAATGAGCAGTTCTTC
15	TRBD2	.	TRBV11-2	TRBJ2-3	CASSLELAGVDTQYF	TGTGCCAGCAGCTTAGAACTAGCGGGGGTGGATACGCAGTATTTT
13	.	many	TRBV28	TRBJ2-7	CASSQTSSYEQYF	TGTGCCAGCAGTCAGACGAGCTCCTACGAGCAGTACTTC
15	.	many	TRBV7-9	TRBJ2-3	CASSWAGPSTDTQYF	TGTGCCAGCAGCTGGGCGGGGCCCAGCACAGATACGCAGTATTTT
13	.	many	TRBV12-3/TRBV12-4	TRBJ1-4	CASSDSTNEKLFF	TGTGCCAGCAGCGACAGTACTAATGAAAAACTGTTTTTT
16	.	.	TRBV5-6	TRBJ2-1	CASSRNTGPSYNEQFF	TGTGCCAGCAGCAGAAACACAGGTCCTTCCTACAATGAGCAGTTCTTC
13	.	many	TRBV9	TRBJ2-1	CASSAPPSNEQFF	TGTGCCAGCAGCGCTCCTCCCAGCAATGAGCAGTTCTTC
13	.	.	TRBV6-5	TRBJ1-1	CASSYGGNTEALF	TGTGCCAGCAGTTATGGGGGCAACACTGAAGCTCTCTTT
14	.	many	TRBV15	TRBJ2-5	CATSRSGPAETQYF	TGTGCCACCAGCAGATCAGGGCCCGCGGAGACCCAGTACTTC
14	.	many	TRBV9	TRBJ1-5	CASSHGSGEQPQHF	TGTGCCAGCAGCCACGGGAGCGGTGAACAGCCCCAGCATTTT
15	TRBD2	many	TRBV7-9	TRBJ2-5	CASNPEVAGQETQYF	TGTGCCAGCAACCCCGAGGTAGCGGGGCAAGAGACCCAGTACTTC
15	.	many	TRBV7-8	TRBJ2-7	CASSLYQLGPNEQYF	TGTGCCAGCAGCTTATATCAGCTAGGCCCGAACGAGCAGTACTTC
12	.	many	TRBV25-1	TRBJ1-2	CASSVSGSGYTF	TGTGCCAGCAGTGTTTCAGGGTCTGGCTACACCTTC
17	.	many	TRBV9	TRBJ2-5	CASSAEGASGSRETQYF	TGTGCCAGCAGCGCCGAGGGGGCTAGCGGGTCACGAGAGACCCAGTACTTC
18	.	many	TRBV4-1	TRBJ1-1	CASSQESTERNVNTEAFF	TGCGCCAGCAGCCAAGAAAGTACAGAAAGGAATGTGAACACTGAAGCTTTCTTT
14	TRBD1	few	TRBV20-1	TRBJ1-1	CSARDSYMNTEAFF	TGCAGTGCTCGGGACAGTTACATGAACACTGAAGCTTTCTTT
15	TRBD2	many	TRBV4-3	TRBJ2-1	CASSPLAGTYNEQFF	TGCGCCAGCAGCCCGCTAGCGGGAACGTACAATGAGCAGTTCTTC
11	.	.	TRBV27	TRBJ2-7	CATQGSYEQYF	TGTGCCACCCAGGGGTCGTACGAGCAGTACTTC
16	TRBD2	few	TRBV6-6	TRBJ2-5	CASSPYLAGAQETQYF	TGTGCCAGCAGCCCCTACCTAGCGGGGGCCCAAGAGACCCAGTACTTC
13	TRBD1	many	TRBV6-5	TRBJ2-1	CASTLPGGNEQFF	TGTGCCAGCACCTTGCCAGGGGGCAATGAGCAGTTCTTC
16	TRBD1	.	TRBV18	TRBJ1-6	CASSPPGQGENSPLYF	TGTGCCAGCTCACCACCGGGACAGGGCGAAAATTCACCCCTCTACTTT
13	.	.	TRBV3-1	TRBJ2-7	CASSQDPDYEQYF	TGTGCCAGCAGCCAAGATCCGGACTACGAGCAGTACTTC
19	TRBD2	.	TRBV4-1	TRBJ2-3	CASSPRTSGGAGPTDTQYF	TGCGCCAGCAGCCCCAGGACTAGCGGGGGGGCCGGGCCCACAGATACGCAGTATTTT
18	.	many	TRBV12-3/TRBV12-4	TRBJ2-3	CASSPGFGGGGLADTQYF	TGTGCCAGCAGCCCCGGTTTTGGAGGGGGGGGGCTGGCAGATACGCAGTATTTT
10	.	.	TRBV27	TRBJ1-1	CASWQGTAFF	TGTGCCAGCTGGCAGGGGACAGCTTTCTTT
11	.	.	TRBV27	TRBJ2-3	CANSLGDTQYF	TGTGCCAACAGTTTGGGGGATACGCAGTATTTT